This TCR beta chain originates from a study of spatial heterogeneity in lung cancer. Study information: Some 72 TRACERx patients with early, untreated non-small cell lung cancer donated samples. Follow-up PBMC specimens underwent sequencing when available; their median timing was roughly 24 months after resection. Whole-study findings and limits: Whereas they appeared in blood less at follow-up, ubiquitous expanded tumor TCRs appeared there more at resection.

This CDR3 has 16 amino acids. Germline V gene sequence: CDR1 SGHAT, CDR2 FQNNGV. Trimming took off 3 bases at V and 0 bases at J, with 11 bases between the two ends. With respect to this clonotype: Antigen unknown.

Regarding time point: blood at routine non-recurrence follow-up after resection. Unsorted whole RNA from tumor, nontumor lung or frozen PBMC underwent sequencing. TCRdb reprocessed the 5' RACE reads via MiXCR and lists one record per CDR3 protein. Here the sample spans about 47,000 distinct CDR3 sequences, about 12% being singletons. The sequence was collected from a male donor with early-stage non-small cell lung cancer. The genes are TRBV11-2 and TRBJ1-4, with a tentative D call TRBD1 (5 bases). This specimen was PBMCs, taken at follow-up. The CDR3 here is CASSFTGSATNEKLFF. CDR3 in DNA: TGTGCCAGCAGCTTTACAGGCAGCGCAACTAATGAAAAACTGTTTTTT.